This record looks at one TCR beta chain sequence and its context. Its antigen is not known. The data were obtained in a study of vaccination and CD4 T cells after COVID-19. Once obtained from cultured CD4+ T cells, the DNA was sequenced using the Oncomine TCR Beta short-read assay. TCRdb reprocessed the PCR reads via MiXCR and lists one record per CDR3 protein. Of 8,000 to 13,000 distinct CDR3 sequences listed, approximately 59% were seen once; the top ten hold roughly a quarter. Treatment denoted: approximately nine-day PBMC culture with coronavirus spike peptide pools or control peptides (ViraFEST assay). Germline loops: CDR1 MNHNS, CDR2 SASEGT. The CDR3 length is 16 residues. Trimming at V came to 7 bases and at J to 4 bases, leaving 12 bases not matched to a gene.

The sample taken for sequencing was CD4+ T cells from blood, cultured in vitro. This receptor was taken from a human donor who had recovered from COVID-19. The chain is built from TRBV6-1 and TRBJ2-1; TRBD1 aligns across 8 bases. CDR3 nucleotide sequence: TGTGCCAGCACTAAGGCCGGCCAGGGGGCATACAATGAGCAGTTCTTC. It encodes CASTKAGQGAYNEQFF.